This T cell receptor beta chain was recovered during a study of blood T cell repertoires in COVID-19. About the study: Spain, Italy and the United States supplied samples that represented acute and convalescent COVID-19. Sample material is recorded as cDNA or gDNA derived from T cells, B-cell-depleted T cells, or PBMCs.

Original data processing: For nucleated cells, counts were estimated from reference gene primer amplification. Only in-frame clones appear in the TCRdb table, and some are missing; sequencing was by immunoSEQ multiplex PCR. Clone size and V and J calls were adopted from that table, with D and trimming inferred from the DNA. Among 200,000 to 250,000 clones listed, about 90% were seen once. A word on this clone: Distinct nucleotide sequences in the sample also encode this CDR3.

The receptor comes from a man in his 60s with acute or convalescent COVID-19. Sample: peripheral blood.

CDR3 coding DNA: TGTGCCAGCAGGTCTAATGGCTACACCTTC. Translated: CASRSNGYTF. This chain uses TRBV28 with TRBJ1-2; D gene ambiguous. Between the trimmed V and J ends, which lost 6 bases and 6 bases, there was a span of 5 bases. Per germline, CDR1 MDHEN and CDR2 SYDVKM. The CDR3 contains 10 residues.